This T cell receptor beta chain was identified in a study of CD8 T cells in ankylosing spondylitis. General study points: Matched ankylosing spondylitis synovial fluid reportedly showed significant enrichment of disease-linked clones. Previous work reported some of these motif variants in the synovial fluid and blood of reactive arthritis. A motif in TCR beta, a set of seven to nine highly homologous variants, appeared characteristic of ankylosing spondylitis blood. Clones that were linked to disease were CD8+ and were relatively rare in peripheral blood.

From the 5' RACE reads, TCRdb called clonotypes with MiXCR, one entry per CDR3 protein. The sample has about 140,000 distinct CDR3 sequences, approximately 8.4% seen once; the top ten hold 6% to 8%. This clonotype was detected many times. Its target is unknown. V shed 3 bases and J 5 bases; nucleotides not matched to a gene: 14. The CDR3 runs 16 residues. Germline V gene lookup returns CDR1 DFQATT and CDR2 SNEGSKA (reference sequence). What was sequenced was synovial fluid, either unsorted or a sorted T cell fraction (not recorded which). The chain carries TRBV20-1 and TRBJ2-7, with TRBD2 matching over 9 bases. The receptor comes from a male donor with ankylosing spondylitis. CDR3 DNA: TGCAGTGCTAGTGGAAGCGGGGGGCCGTCGGGGGACGAGCAGTACTTC. Translation gives CSASGSGGPSGDEQYF.